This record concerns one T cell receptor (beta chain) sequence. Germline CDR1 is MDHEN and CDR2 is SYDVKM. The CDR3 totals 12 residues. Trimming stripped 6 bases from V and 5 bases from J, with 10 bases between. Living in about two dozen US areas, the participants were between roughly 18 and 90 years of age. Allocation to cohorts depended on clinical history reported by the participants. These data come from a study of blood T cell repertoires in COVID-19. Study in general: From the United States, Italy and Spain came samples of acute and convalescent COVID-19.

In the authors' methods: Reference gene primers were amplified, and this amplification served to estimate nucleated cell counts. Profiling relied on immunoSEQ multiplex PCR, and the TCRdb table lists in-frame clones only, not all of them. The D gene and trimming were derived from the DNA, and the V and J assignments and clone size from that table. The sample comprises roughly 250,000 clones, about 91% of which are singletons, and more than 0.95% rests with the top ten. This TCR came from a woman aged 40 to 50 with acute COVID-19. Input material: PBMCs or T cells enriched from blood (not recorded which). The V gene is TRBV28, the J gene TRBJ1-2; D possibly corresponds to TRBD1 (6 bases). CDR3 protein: CASSRTGYGYTF. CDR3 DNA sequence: TGTGCCAGCAGCCGAACAGGGTATGGCTACACCTTC.